This T cell receptor beta chain was profiled in a study of shared clonotypes between healthy human individuals. The CDR3 extends over 13 amino acids. The ends were cut back, 4 bases at V and 3 bases at J, with 9 bases in the middle. CDR1 and CDR2 (germline): SGDLS, YYNGEE. Cells designated naive CD8 were CD45RO-negative and were positively selected for CCR7, with terminally differentiated effector memory CD45RA+ cells excluded. Genomic DNA per cell subset filled all wells of several immunoSEQ plates. Data came from immunoSEQ multiplex PCR; TCRdb stores just in-frame clones and leaves some out. This table holds about 1.9 million clones, approximately 92% found once.

The origin of this receptor is a man aged 18 to 35 in good health. Some clones in this sample may be carry-over from other donors' samples. V and J are TRBV9 and TRBJ2-3, with D possibly matching TRBD2 (5 bases). Sequencing was done on a sample of naive CD8+ T cells from PBMCs. CDR3 region: CASSRSATDTQYF. CDR3 DNA: TGTGCCAGCAGCCGTAGCGCGACAGATACGCAGTATTTT.